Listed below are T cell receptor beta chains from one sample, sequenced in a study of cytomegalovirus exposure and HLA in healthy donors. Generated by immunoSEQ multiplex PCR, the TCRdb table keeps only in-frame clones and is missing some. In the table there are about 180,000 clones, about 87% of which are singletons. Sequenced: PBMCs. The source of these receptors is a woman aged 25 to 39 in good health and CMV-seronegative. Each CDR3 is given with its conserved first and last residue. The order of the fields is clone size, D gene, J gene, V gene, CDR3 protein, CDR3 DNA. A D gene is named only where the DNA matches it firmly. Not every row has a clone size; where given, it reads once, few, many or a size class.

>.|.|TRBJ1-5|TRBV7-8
CASSLAPWLGGGGQPQHF
TGTGCCAGCAGCTTGGCCCCGTGGCTGGGGGGGGGAGGGCAGCCCCAGCATTTT
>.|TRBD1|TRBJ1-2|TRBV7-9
CASRIGGGTNYGYTF
TGTGCCAGCAGAATAGGGGGCGGAACGAACTATGGCTACACCTTC
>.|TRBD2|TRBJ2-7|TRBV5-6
CASSYVLLGLAPTGEQYF
TGTGCCAGCAGCTACGTGTTATTGGGACTAGCGCCGACGGGCGAGCAGTACTTC
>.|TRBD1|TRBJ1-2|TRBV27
CASSTLLDRAGYTF
TGTGCCAGCAGTACCCTCCTAGACAGGGCTGGCTACACCTTC
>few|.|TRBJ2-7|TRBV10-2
CASSEPQSTYEQYF
TGCGCCAGCAGTGAGCCACAATCAACCTACGAGCAGTACTTC
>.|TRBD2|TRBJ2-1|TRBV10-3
CAIGGAVGGGGANEQFF
TGTGCCATCGGGGGGGCGGTAGGGGGCGGGGGGGCCAATGAGCAGTTCTTC
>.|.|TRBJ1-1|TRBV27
CASSALQSTEAFF
TGTGCCAGCAGTGCGTTACAGAGCACTGAAGCTTTCTTT
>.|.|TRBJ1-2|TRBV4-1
CASSQDPTGTYGYTF
TGCGCCAGCAGCCAAGATCCAACAGGTACCTATGGCTACACCTTC
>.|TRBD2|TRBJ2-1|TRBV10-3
CAISPSGDKSSYNEQFF
TGTGCCATCAGCCCTAGCGGGGATAAAAGCTCCTACAATGAGCAGTTCTTC
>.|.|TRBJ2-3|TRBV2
CARKGGAGWTDTQYF
TGTGCCAGAAAGGGCGGGGCAGGATGGACAGATACGCAGTATTTT
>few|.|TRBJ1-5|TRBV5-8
CASSLEGLSNQPQHF
TGTGCCAGCAGCTTGGAGGGACTCAGCAATCAGCCCCAGCATTTT
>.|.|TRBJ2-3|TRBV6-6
CASSYRGADTQYF
TGTGCCAGCAGTTACCGCGGAGCAGATACGCAGTATTTT
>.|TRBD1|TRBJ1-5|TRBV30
CAWSRDRGNQPQHF
TGTGCCTGGAGTCGTGACAGGGGCAATCAGCCCCAGCATTTT
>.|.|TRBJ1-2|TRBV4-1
CASSQDHELAGYGYTF
TGCGCCAGCAGCCAAGATCACGAACTGGCGGGCTATGGCTACACCTTC
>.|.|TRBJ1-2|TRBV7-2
CASSRGDYGYTF
TGTGCCAGCAGCCGGGGGGACTATGGCTACACCTTC
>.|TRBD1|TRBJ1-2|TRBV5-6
CASSPGGGYTF
TGTGCCAGCAGCCCAGGGGGCGGCTACACCTTC
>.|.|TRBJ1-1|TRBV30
CAWSGTGPNTEAFF
TGTGCCTGGAGCGGTACAGGGCCGAACACTGAAGCTTTCTTT
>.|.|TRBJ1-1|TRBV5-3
CARSHVGEGTEAFF
TGTGCCAGAAGCCATGTGGGGGAGGGGACCGAAGCTTTCTTT
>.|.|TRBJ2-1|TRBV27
CASSLVGGNEQFF
TGTGCCAGCAGTTTAGTTGGGGGGAATGAGCAGTTCTTC
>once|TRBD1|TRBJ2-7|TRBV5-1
CASSDVQGVEQYF
TGCGCCAGCAGCGACGTACAGGGGGTCGAGCAGTACTTC
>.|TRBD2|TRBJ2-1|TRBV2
CASSTPLRGGYNEQFF
TGTGCCAGCAGTACCCCGCTCCGGGGGGGTTACAATGAGCAGTTCTTC
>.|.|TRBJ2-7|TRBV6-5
CASSYSLSTSYEQYF
TGTGCCAGCAGTTACTCCCTAAGTACGTCCTACGAGCAGTACTTC